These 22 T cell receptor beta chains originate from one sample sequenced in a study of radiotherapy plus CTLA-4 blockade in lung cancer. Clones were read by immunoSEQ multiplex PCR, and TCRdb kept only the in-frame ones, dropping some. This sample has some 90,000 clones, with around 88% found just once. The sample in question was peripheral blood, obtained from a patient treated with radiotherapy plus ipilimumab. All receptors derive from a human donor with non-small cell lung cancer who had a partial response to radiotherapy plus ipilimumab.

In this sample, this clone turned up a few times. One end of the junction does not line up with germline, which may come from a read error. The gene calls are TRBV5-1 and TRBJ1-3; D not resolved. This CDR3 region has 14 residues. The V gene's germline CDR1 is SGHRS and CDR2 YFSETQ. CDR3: CASFLPGQPNSLLF. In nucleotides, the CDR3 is TGCGCCAGCTTCCTCCCGGGTCAGCCCAACTCGTTGTTATTT.

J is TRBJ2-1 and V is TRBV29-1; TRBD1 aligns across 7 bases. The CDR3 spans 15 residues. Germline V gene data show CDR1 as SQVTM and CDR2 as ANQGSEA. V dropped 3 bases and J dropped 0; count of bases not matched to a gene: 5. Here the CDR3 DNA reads TGCAGCGTTGAGACAGGGTCTAACTCCTACAATGAGCAGTTCTTC. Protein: CSVETGSNSYNEQFF.

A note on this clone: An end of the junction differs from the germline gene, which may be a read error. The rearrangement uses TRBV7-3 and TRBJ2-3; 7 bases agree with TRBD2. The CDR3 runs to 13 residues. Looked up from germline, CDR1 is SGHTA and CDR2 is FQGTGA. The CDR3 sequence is CASTLTSTDTQYF. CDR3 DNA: TGTGCCAGCACCTTGACTAGCACGGATACGCAGTATTTT. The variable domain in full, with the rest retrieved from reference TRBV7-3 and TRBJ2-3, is GAGVSQTPSNKVTEKGKYVELRCDPISGHTALYWYRQSLGQGPEFLIYFQGTGAADDSGLPNDRFFAVRPEGSVSTLKIQRTERGDSAVYLCASTLTSTDTQYFGPGTRLTVL.

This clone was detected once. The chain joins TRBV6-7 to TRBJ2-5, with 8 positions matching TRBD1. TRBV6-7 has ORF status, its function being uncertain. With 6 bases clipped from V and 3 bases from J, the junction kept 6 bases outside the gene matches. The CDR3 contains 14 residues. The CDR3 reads CASRPGQGKETQYF. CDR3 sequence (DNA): TGTGCCAGCAGACCCGGACAGGGCAAAGAGACCCAGTACTTC.

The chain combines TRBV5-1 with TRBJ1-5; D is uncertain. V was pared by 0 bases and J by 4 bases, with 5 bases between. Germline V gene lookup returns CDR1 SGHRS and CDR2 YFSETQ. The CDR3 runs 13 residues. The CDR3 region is CASSLDWNQPQHF. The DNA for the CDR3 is TGCGCCAGCAGCTTGGACTGGAATCAGCCCCAGCATTTT.

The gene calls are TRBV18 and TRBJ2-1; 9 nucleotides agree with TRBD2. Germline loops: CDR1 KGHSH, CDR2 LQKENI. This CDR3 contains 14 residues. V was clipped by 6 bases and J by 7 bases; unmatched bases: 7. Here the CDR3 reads CASSPGTSLNEQFF. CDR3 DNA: TGTGCCAGCTCCCCCGGGACTAGCCTAAATGAGCAGTTCTTC.

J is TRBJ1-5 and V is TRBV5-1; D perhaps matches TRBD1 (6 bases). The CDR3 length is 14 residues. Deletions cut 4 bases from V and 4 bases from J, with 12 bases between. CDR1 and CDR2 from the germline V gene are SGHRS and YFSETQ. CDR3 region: CASSPGQPNQPQHF. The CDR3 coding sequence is TGCGCCAGCAGCCCCGGACAGCCTAATCAGCCCCAGCATTTT.

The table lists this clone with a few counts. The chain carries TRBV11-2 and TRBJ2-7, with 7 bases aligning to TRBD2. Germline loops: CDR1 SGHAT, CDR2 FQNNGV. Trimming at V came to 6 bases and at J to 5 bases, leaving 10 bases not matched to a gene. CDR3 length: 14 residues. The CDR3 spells CASSRTRGDHEQYF. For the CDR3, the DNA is TGTGCCAGCAGTCGAACCCGGGGGGACCACGAGCAGTACTTC.

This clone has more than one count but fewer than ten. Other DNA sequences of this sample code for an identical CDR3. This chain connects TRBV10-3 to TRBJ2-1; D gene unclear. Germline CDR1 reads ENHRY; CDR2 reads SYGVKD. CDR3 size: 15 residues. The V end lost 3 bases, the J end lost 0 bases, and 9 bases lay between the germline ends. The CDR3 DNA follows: TGTGCCATCAGTGAAAGCGCCTCCTCCTACAATGAGCAGTTCTTC. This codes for CAISESASSYNEQFF.

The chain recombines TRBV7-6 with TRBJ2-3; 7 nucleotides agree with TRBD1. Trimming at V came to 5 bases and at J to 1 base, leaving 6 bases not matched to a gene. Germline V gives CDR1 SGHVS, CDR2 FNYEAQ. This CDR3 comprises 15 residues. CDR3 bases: TGTGCCAGCAGCCAGCAGGGGGTCCGCACAGATACGCAGTATTTT. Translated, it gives CASSQQGVRTDTQYF.

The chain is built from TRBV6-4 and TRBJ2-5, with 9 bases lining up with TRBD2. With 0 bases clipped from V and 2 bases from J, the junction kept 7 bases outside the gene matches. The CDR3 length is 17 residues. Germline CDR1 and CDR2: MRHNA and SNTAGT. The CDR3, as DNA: TGTGCCAGCAGTGACTCAAACGGACTAGCGAAACAAGAGACCCAGTACTTC. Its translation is CASSDSNGLAKQETQYF.

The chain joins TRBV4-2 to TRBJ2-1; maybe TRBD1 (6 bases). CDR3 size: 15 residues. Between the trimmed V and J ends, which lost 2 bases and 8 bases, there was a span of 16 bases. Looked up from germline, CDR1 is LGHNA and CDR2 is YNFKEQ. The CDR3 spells CASSQSPGHEDEQFF. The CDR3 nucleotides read TGTGCCAGCAGCCAAAGTCCGGGACACGAGGATGAGCAGTTCTTC.

This chain's CDR3 is CAYSLSGKKLFF. CDR3 sequence (DNA): TGTGCCTATTCTTTAAGCGGGAAAAAACTGTTTTTT. This rearrangement joins TRBV30 to TRBJ1-4; D gene ambiguous. Germline CDR1 and CDR2: GTSNPN and SVGIG (reference sequence). The CDR3 loop spans 12 amino acids. Trimming took 7 bases from V and 9 from J, leaving 15 bases between them.

CDR3 nucleotides: TGTGCCAGCAGTACGACAGGAGGCCAAGAGACCCAGTACTTC. Protein sequence: CASSTTGGQETQYF. The chain couples TRBV6-1 to TRBJ2-5; tentative D call: TRBD1 (6 bases). Trimming pared 5 bases from V and 1 base from J, leaving 11 bases between. From germline, CDR1 is MNHNS and CDR2 SASEGT. This CDR3 region has 14 residues.

The CDR3 region has the DNA TGTGCCAGCAGGACAGGGGGCACTGAAGCTTTCTTT. Encoded protein: CASRTGGTEAFF. The chain employs TRBV28 and TRBJ1-1, with 9 positions matching TRBD1. Germline CDR1 MDHEN, CDR2 SYDVKM. This CDR3 contains 12 residues. V shed 6 bases and J 4 bases; nucleotides not matched to a gene: 0. Supplemented by reference TRBV28 and TRBJ1-1, the full variable domain reads DVKVTQSSRYLVKRTGEKVFLECVQDMDHENMFWYRQDPGLGLRLIYFSYDVKMKEKGDIPEGYSVSREKKERFSLILESASTNQTSMYLCASRTGGTEAFFGQGTRLTVV.

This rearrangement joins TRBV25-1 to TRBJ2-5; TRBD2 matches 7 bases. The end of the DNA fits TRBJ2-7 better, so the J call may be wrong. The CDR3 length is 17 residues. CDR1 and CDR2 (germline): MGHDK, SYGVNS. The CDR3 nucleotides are TGTGCCAGCAGTGAATTTGGTCCTAGCGGACGTAGGTACGAGCAGTACTTC. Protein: CASSEFGPSGRRYEQYF.

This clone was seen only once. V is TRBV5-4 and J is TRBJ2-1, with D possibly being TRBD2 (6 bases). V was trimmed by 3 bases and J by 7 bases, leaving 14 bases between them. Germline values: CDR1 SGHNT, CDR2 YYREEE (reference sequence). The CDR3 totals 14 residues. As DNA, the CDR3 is TGTGCCAGCAGCTCAACCGGGACTCCAAATGAGCAGTTCTTC. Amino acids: CASSSTGTPNEQFF.

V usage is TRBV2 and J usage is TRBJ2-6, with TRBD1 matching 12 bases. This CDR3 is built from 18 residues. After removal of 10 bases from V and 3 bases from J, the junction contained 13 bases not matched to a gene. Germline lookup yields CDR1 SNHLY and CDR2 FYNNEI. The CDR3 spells CATRRGTGGVFGANVLTF. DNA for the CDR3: TGTGCCACCCGGAGGGGGACAGGGGGCGTCTTTGGGGCCAACGTCCTGACTTTC.

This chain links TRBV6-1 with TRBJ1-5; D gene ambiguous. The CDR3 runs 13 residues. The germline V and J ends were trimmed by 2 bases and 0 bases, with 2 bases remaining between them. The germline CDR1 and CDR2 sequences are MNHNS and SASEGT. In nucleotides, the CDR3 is TGTGCCAGCAGTGAATATAGCAATCAGCCCCAGCATTTT. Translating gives CASSEYSNQPQHF.

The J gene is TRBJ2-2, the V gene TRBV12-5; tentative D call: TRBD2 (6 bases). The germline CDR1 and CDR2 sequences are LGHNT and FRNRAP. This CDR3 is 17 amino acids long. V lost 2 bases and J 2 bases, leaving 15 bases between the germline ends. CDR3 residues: CASGLRLVGGNTGELFF. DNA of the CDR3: TGTGCTAGTGGTTTGCGGTTGGTGGGGGGAAACACCGGGGAGCTGTTTTTT.

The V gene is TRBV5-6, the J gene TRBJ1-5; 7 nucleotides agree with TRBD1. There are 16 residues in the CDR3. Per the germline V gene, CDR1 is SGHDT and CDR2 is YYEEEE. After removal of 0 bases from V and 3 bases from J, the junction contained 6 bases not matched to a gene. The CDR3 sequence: CASSLAGGQVNQPQHF. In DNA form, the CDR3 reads TGTGCCAGCAGCTTGGCGGGCGGACAGGTCAATCAGCCCCAGCATTTT.

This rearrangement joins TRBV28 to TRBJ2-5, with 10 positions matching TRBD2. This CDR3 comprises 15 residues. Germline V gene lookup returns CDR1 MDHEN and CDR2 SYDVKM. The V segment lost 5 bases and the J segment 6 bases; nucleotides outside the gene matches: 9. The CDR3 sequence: CASSLAGVEGKTQYF. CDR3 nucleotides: TGTGCCAGCAGTCTAGCGGGAGTTGAGGGGAAGACCCAGTACTTC.